The 7 T cell receptor beta chains listed next were all sequenced from one sample in a study of T cells in Graves' hyperthyroidism and ophthalmopathy. The CDR3 regions of TCR beta were amplified from RNA transcripts. First-round RT-PCR with HTBI primers amplified the TCR CDR3 region. TCRdb called the multiplex PCR reads again in MiXCR, with one record for every CDR3 protein. Of hundreds of thousands of distinct CDR3 sequences listed, 15% to 20% are singletons. Sample: blood. The receptor set was obtained from a woman in her late teens or twenties with Graves' hyperthyroidism.

The sample holds many counts of this clonotype. This chain links TRBV11-2 with TRBJ2-1, with a tentative D call TRBD1 (5 bases). Germline V gene sequence: CDR1 SGHAT, CDR2 FQNNGV. V was cut by 1 base and J by 10 bases, with 8 bases left in between. This CDR3 is 12 amino acids long. CDR3 sequence: CASSLGGWEQFF. CDR3 sequence (DNA): TGTGCCAGCAGCTTAGGGGGCTGGGAGCAGTTCTTC.

The chain uses TRBV5-1 and TRBJ2-7; tentatively, D is TRBD2 (6 bases). This CDR3 is built from 15 residues. V lost 0 bases, J lost 2 bases, and 12 bases lay in between. The germline V gene has CDR1 SGHRS and CDR2 YFSETQ. The CDR3 is CASSLARGETYEQYF. CDR3 in DNA: TGCGCCAGCAGCTTGGCCCGCGGGGAAACCTACGAGCAGTACTTC.

There are many counts of this clonotype. The rearrangement links TRBV5-1 to TRBJ2-7; TRBD2 matches 7 bases. CDR3 size: 14 residues. The V segment lost 0 bases and the J segment 6 bases; nucleotides outside the gene matches: 6. The germline gives CDR1 SGHRS, CDR2 YFSETQ. The CDR3, as DNA: TGCGCCAGCAGCTTGGCGGGAGGCTCCACCGAGCAGTACTTC. It codes for CASSLAGGSTEQYF.

In this sample, this clonotype turned up many times. The chain combines TRBV27 with TRBJ2-1; D may be TRBD1 or TRBD2 (5 bases each). The CDR3 has 16 residues. The ends were cut back, 5 bases at V and 3 bases at J, with 17 bases in the middle. CDR1 MNHEY and CDR2 SMNVEV come from the germline V gene (reference sequence). This CDR3 is CASSPTGTEIYNEQFF. The CDR3, as DNA: TGTGCCAGCAGTCCCACCGGGACCGAGATCTACAATGAGCAGTTCTTC.

This sequence joins TRBV11-3 and TRBJ2-3, with D possibly called TRBD1 or TRBD2 (5 bases each). The CDR3 has 14 amino acids. Germline V CDR1 and CDR2: SGHNT, YENEEA. V was pared by 5 bases and J by 2 bases, with 11 bases between. Written as DNA, the CDR3 is TGTGCCAGCAGCGCCGGGACCTACACAGATACGCAGTATTTT. As protein: CASSAGTYTDTQYF.

Turning to this clonotype: The junction departs from the called germline gene at one end, perhaps through a read error. The gene calls are TRBV5-1 and TRBJ1-2, with a tentative D call TRBD1 (5 bases). The CDR3 loop spans 12 amino acids. Germline V CDR1 and CDR2: SGHRS, YFSETQ. CDR3 in DNA: TGCGCCGGCAGCTTCCAGGGAGATGGCTACACCTTC. Translating gives CAGSFQGDGYTF.

V gene TRBV12-3 or TRBV12-4 combines with J gene TRBJ2-5, with D perhaps matching TRBD2 (7 bases). The CDR3 totals 17 residues. The V and J ends lost 5 bases and 9 bases respectively, with 28 bases between them. The CDR3 here is CASSPAPLRGPDGAQYF. The CDR3 coding sequence is TGTGCCAGCAGTCCAGCCCCCCTGCGGGGGCCAGATGGGGCCCAGTACTTC.